This T cell receptor beta chain was identified during a study of CD8 T cells in Susac syndrome (dated by TCRdb to between 2018 and 2020). Regarding the study in general: Repertoire sequencing was used to test whether CD8+ T cell activation and differentiation in Susac syndrome was antigen driven. CD8+ T cell repertoire clonality was compared between eleven to twelve healthy donors, approximately 14 Susac syndrome patients and around 15 multiple sclerosis patients.

The junction shows trimming of 3 bases on V and 5 bases on J, and the gene matches do not reach 4 bases of it. The CDR3, cysteine through phenylalanine, is 13 amino acids long. Of all the DNA, just the CDR3 is kept, 39 bases in frame from base 1. CDR1 and CDR2 are drawn from the germline V gene: SQVTM, ANQGSEA. High-throughput TCR beta sequencing profiled peripheral blood CD8+ and CD4+ T cells from healthy donors, Susac syndrome patients and multiple sclerosis patients. Treatment-naive patients with stable or active relapsing-remitting disease fulfilling revised McDonald criteria were used as multiple sclerosis controls. Bulk CD8+ and CD4+ T cells were purified magnetically by negative isolation, whereas CD8+ TEMRA cells were enriched by FACS. Blood was collected in EDTA tubes and processed within 24 hours, with PBMCs isolated through density gradient centrifugation. PBMCs destined for TCR sequencing were cryopreserved in liquid nitrogen and later thawed in a 37 °C water bath. A purity of at least 90% was achieved for sorted or isolated CD4+, CD8+ and CD8+ TEMRA cells.

RNA was extracted using the RNeasy kit, and roughly 0.5 to 1 microgram was reverse transcribed with random hexamers. The immunoSEQ multiplex PCR assay, which covers 54 Vbeta and 13 Jbeta segments, was used to amplify TCR beta CDR3 regions. Bias from PCR amplification was corrected by using a synthetic template baseline for primer optimization and for computational correction. In the authors' own workflow: Only productive sequences were kept, with reads annotated to V, D and J genes according to IMGT and analyzed in immunoSEQ Analyzer. Clonality was calculated as one minus the Shannon entropy normalized by log2 of the number of productive unique sequences. For each patient and control, public and private clones were evaluated within the 100 most prevalent clones. Clones were defined as Susac-specific if absent from the healthy and MS cohorts, from 1052 published viral clones and from other ImmuneACCESS disease sequences. TCRdb redid the processing of the public reads, applying fastp at Q25 and MiXCR, and retained in-frame beta chains. Records with the same CDR3 protein are collapsed into one entry carrying the most frequent genes and DNA. The V and J calls, along with clone size, are taken from TCRdb and not from the paper's own processing. For this sample the table gives 150,000 to 200,000 distinct CDR3 sequences, of which approximately 95% were detected only once. 0.15% to 0.2% of the sample lies in the top ten.

Turning to this clonotype: What this receptor recognizes is not known. The input lacks base qualities; no much larger clone sits a single base away.

The paper's findings and limits, for the study overall: The number of individuals in the TCR sequencing and HLA analysis was recognized as being relatively small.

The sequence was obtained from a human donor with multiple sclerosis. The sample was CD8+ T cells from PBMCs. This chain joins TRBV29-1 to TRBJ2-3; TRBD1 agrees with 8 junctional bases. Read as DNA, the sequence is TGCAGCGTTGACAGGGGGCGAGTAGATACGCAGTATTTT. Protein translation: CSVDRGRVDTQYF.